This passage covers 12 T cell receptor beta chains from one sample sequenced in a study of blood T cells in healthy people across ages. Through a sample-barcoded 5' primer and a J-beta primer mix, a second PCR was run for roughly 6 to 12 cycles. TCRdb re-derived calls from the 5' RACE reads in MiXCR, one entry per CDR3 protein. Of about 670,000 distinct CDR3 sequences listed, 52% were seen once; the top ten hold around an eighth. The sequenced material came from blood. These receptor sequences come from an elderly woman in good health.

This rearrangement joins TRBV7-8 to TRBJ2-1; D remains ambiguous. From germline, CDR1 is SGHVS and CDR2 FQNEAQ. V lost 1 base, J lost 6 bases, and 7 bases lay in between. The CDR3 is 13 amino acids. The chain's CDR3 is CASSLVGFNEQFF. CDR3 nucleotide sequence: TGTGCCAGCAGCTTAGTAGGGTTCAATGAGCAGTTCTTC.

This clonotype was found many times. This CDR3 reads CASSPGTGESTEAFF. The CDR3 coding sequence is TGTGCCAGCAGCCCCGGGACAGGGGAAAGCACTGAAGCTTTCTTT. The chain links TRBV3-1 to TRBJ1-1; 10 bases fit TRBD1. V shed 4 bases and J 4 bases; nucleotides not matched to a gene: 6. Per the germline V gene, CDR1 is LGHDT and CDR2 is YNNKEL (reference sequence). The CDR3 runs to 15 residues.

In this sample, this clonotype turned up many times. The J gene is TRBJ2-1, the V gene TRBV29-1; no clear D. V lost 3 bases and J lost 6, with 9 bases in between. This CDR3 comprises 12 residues. The V gene's germline CDR1 is SQVTM and CDR2 ANQGSEA. Here the CDR3 DNA reads TGCAGCGTTGAGTGGGGAACCAATGAGCAGTTCTTC. It translates to CSVEWGTNEQFF.

The chain links TRBV27 to TRBJ2-7; D gene uncertain. The end of the DNA aligns better with TRBJ2-4, so the J call may be wrong. The CDR3 length is 11 residues. The V gene's germline CDR1 is MNHEY and CDR2 SMNVEV (reference sequence). Here the CDR3 reads CASGIRDIQYF. The CDR3 nucleotides read TGTGCCAGCGGGATAAGGGACATTCAGTACTTC.

The rearrangement uses TRBV7-2 and TRBJ1-6; D may be TRBD1 (6 bases). Trimming cost V 6 bases and J 2 bases, with 11 bases left between them. The germline V gene has CDR1 SGHTA and CDR2 FQGNSA. CDR3 length equals 15 residues. CDR3 nucleotide sequence: TGTGCCAGCAGTTCAGGGGACGCCTATAATTCACCCCTCCACTTT. Its translation: CASSSGDAYNSPLHF.

V usage is TRBV29-1 and J usage is TRBJ1-1, with D maybe TRBD1 (5 bases). V shed 5 bases and J shed 4 bases, with 14 bases lying between them. Germline-derived CDR1 and CDR2 are SQVTM and ANQGSEA. This CDR3 is built from 13 residues. The CDR3 DNA sequence: TGCAGCGTTCCCGGGACCTCCATCACTGAAGCTTTCTTT. Translated: CSVPGTSITEAFF.

The J gene is TRBJ2-5, the V gene TRBV7-7; weak D call: TRBD2 (5 bases). CDR3 length: 15 amino acids. With 0 bases removed from V and 11 bases from J, the gap between germline ends came to 19 bases. Germline lookup yields CDR1 SSHAT and CDR2 FNYEAQ (reference sequence). The DNA for the CDR3 is TGTGCCAGCAGCTTAGCAGGCGGTAGCGAGAATGAGCAGTACTTC. Translating gives CASSLAGGSENEQYF. The full variable domain, in which reference TRBV7-7 and TRBJ2-5 provide the parts outside the CDR3, is GAGVSQSPRYKVTKRGQDVTLRCDPISSHATLYWYQQALGQGPEFLTYFNYEAQPDKSGLPSDRFSAERPEGSISTLTIQRTEQRDSAMYRCASSLAGGSENEQYFGPGTRLLVL.

This clonotype was detected once. This chain links TRBV10-3 with TRBJ1-2; D is unclear. Trimming removed 7 bases from V and 3 bases from J, with 3 bases in between. Germline-derived CDR1 and CDR2 are ENHRY and SYGVKD. This CDR3 is built from 10 residues. This chain's CDR3 is CAIIHYGYTF. CDR3 in DNA: TGTGCCATCATTCACTATGGCTACACCTTC.

This chain uses TRBV12-3 or TRBV12-4 with TRBJ2-7; D may match TRBD1 or TRBD2 (5 bases each). The CDR3 length is 14 residues. Trimming removed 5 bases from V and 10 bases from J, with 21 bases in between. CDR3 amino acids: CASSPRGGRGGQYF. The CDR3 DNA reads TGTGCCAGCAGTCCTCGGGGCGGAAGGGGTGGTCAGTACTTC.

The V call is TRBV20-1, the J call TRBJ2-1, with 9 bases fitting TRBD2. V lost 4 bases and J lost 5; bases outside the gene matches: 9. The CDR3 runs 15 residues. Germline CDR1 and CDR2: DFQATT and SNEGSKA (reference sequence). The CDR3 loop reads CSAKRGAGPNNEQFF. The CDR3 coding sequence is TGCAGTGCTAAGCGGGGGGCCGGTCCAAACAATGAGCAGTTCTTC.

In the case of this clonotype: Given a much more abundant clone one base away, this may be a read error. The V gene is TRBV3-1, the J gene TRBJ2-4, with D possibly being TRBD1 (5 bases). The J call could be wrong; TRBJ2-7 is a better fit for the DNA end. Germline assignment: CDR1 LGHDT and CDR2 YNNKEL (reference sequence). The CDR3 extends over 13 amino acids. CDR3 region: CASSREDQGEQYF. Written as DNA, the CDR3 is TGTGCCAGCAGCCGAGAGGACCAGGGCGAGCAGTACTTC.

The chain joins TRBV7-9 to TRBJ2-2, with a possible D match to TRBD1 (6 bases). Germline V gene sequence: CDR1 SEHNR, CDR2 FQNEAQ (reference sequence). Trimming cost V 4 bases and J 7 bases, with 10 bases left between them. The CDR3 consists of 13 residues. CDR3 region: CASSSRQVGELFF. The CDR3 coding sequence is TGTGCCAGCAGCTCTCGACAGGTCGGGGAGCTGTTTTTT.